Each of the 14 T cell receptor beta chains below was sequenced from the same sample in a study of blood T cell repertoires in COVID-19. Here immunoSEQ multiplex PCR was the method, and the copy in TCRdb shows in-frame clones only, minus some. The table has around 220,000 clones, over 75% seen once. Sequencing input: PBMCs or T cells enriched from blood (not recorded which). The receptors originated from a woman aged 40 to 50 with acute COVID-19.

The chain combines TRBV6-2 or TRBV6-3 with TRBJ2-7; unclear D gene. The V gene lost 2 bases and the J gene lost 0 bases, with 11 bases spanning the gap. Germline loops: CDR1 MNHEY, CDR2 SVGEGT. The CDR3 is 15 amino acids. This CDR3 is CASSYGHTYSYEQYF. In DNA, the CDR3 is TGTGCCAGCAGTTACGGTCATACCTACTCCTACGAGCAGTACTTC.

The chain combines TRBV5-5 with TRBJ2-2, with D possibly TRBD2 on 5 matching bases. Between the trimmed V and J ends, which lost 1 base and 5 bases, there was a span of 6 bases. This CDR3 has 13 residues. In germline, CDR1 is SGHKS, CDR2 YYEKEE (reference sequence). The DNA of the CDR3 is TGTGCCAGCAGCTTGAGCGGAACCGGGGAGCTGTTTTTT. Residues: CASSLSGTGELFF.

V is TRBV4-1 and J is TRBJ1-5, with 7 bases matching TRBD1. The CDR3 totals 16 residues. With V trimmed by 4 bases and J by 0 bases, 6 bases remained unmatched. CDR1 MGHRA and CDR2 YSYEKL come from the germline V gene. The CDR3, as DNA: TGCGCCAGCAGCCCGGGACAGTATGATAGCAATCAGCCCCAGCATTTT. Translated, it gives CASSPGQYDSNQPQHF.

J is TRBJ2-7 and V is TRBV6-5, with D perhaps TRBD1 (5 bases). The V and J ends lost 11 bases and 3 bases respectively, with 17 bases between them. CDR3 length: 13 residues. The germline V gene has CDR1 MNHEY and CDR2 SVGAGI. CDR3 sequence (DNA): TGTGCCGTGGATGGCCCTAGGGGCTACGAGCAGTACTTC. Its translation: CAVDGPRGYEQYF.

The chain links TRBV25-1 to TRBJ1-4; a weak D match, TRBD1 (6 bases). V was pared by 8 bases and J by 1 base, with 11 bases between. The CDR3 sequence is 14 residues long. Germline V gene sequence: CDR1 MGHDK, CDR2 SYGVNS. The CDR3 region has the DNA TGTGCCAGCGGGGAGGGGGGAACTAATGAAAAACTGTTTTTT. It is translated as CASGEGGTNEKLFF.

This clone has more than one count but fewer than ten. V usage is TRBV18 and J usage is TRBJ1-4; 9 nucleotides match TRBD1. The junction had 8 bases not matched to a gene; V was cut back by 2 bases and J by 7 bases. Germline V CDR1 and CDR2: KGHSH, LQKENI. The CDR3 totals 16 residues. CDR3 amino acids: CASSPIPGTGREKLFF. In nucleotides, the CDR3 is TGTGCCAGCTCACCAATCCCCGGGACAGGGCGTGAAAAACTGTTTTTT.

V usage is TRBV15 and J usage is TRBJ2-1; D is perhaps TRBD2 (5 bases). Trimming left V 0 bases short and J 2 bases short, with 17 bases between. The CDR3 contains 18 residues. Germline V lookup: CDR1 LNHNV, CDR2 YYDKDF (reference sequence). For the CDR3, the DNA is TGTGCCACCAGCAGAGAAGGGTTGGCGGACGGGGCCTACAATGAGCAGTTCTTC. Its protein product is CATSREGLADGAYNEQFF.

The rearrangement uses TRBV6-1 and TRBJ2-3, with 11 bases that match TRBD2. Trimming removed 1 base from V and 3 bases from J; junction bases left unmatched: 6. The germline CDR1 and CDR2 sequences are MNHNS and SASEGT. This CDR3 comprises 17 residues. In DNA, the CDR3 is TGTGCCAGCAGTGAAGGTCCTAGCGGGGGGTATACAGATACGCAGTATTTT. Translating gives CASSEGPSGGYTDTQYF.

This chain links TRBV2 with TRBJ1-2; D perhaps matches TRBD1 (5 bases). Germline loops: CDR1 SNHLY, CDR2 FYNNEI. V gave up 6 bases and J gave up 4 bases, with 12 bases separating them. The CDR3 sequence is 13 residues long. CDR3 sequence reads: CASSLGQLYGYTF. CDR3 DNA sequence: TGTGCCAGCAGCTTAGGACAACTCTATGGCTACACCTTC.

This rearrangement joins TRBV5-1 to TRBJ1-6; D is perhaps TRBD1 (6 bases). CDR3 length: 17 amino acids. CDR1 is SGHRS and CDR2 is YFSETQ in the germline V gene. V lost 1 base to trimming and J lost 0 bases, with 11 bases between them. The CDR3 DNA reads as TGCGCCAGCAGCTTGAGGCAGGGGAGCTCCTATAATTCACCCCTCCACTTT. This codes for CASSLRQGSSYNSPLHF.

The chain is built from TRBV28 and TRBJ2-2; 7 bases align to TRBD2. Germline V gene lookup returns CDR1 MDHEN and CDR2 SYDVKM. The CDR3 extends over 14 amino acids. V was clipped by 7 bases and J by 2 bases; unmatched bases: 4. CDR3 nucleotides: TGTGCCAGCAACCTAGCGGCCAACACCGGGGAGCTGTTTTTT. This encodes CASNLAANTGELFF.

The chain carries TRBV10-3 and TRBJ1-1, with 9 bases fitting TRBD1. The CDR3 extends over 15 amino acids. Germline V gene data show CDR1 as ENHRY and CDR2 as SYGVKD. The V gene end was trimmed by 3 bases and the J gene end by 6 bases; junction bases not matched to a gene: 8. The chain's CDR3 is CAISDRTGDSAEAFF. In nucleotides, the CDR3 is TGTGCCATCAGTGACAGGACAGGGGATAGCGCTGAAGCTTTCTTT.

This sequence joins TRBV7-3 and TRBJ2-2, with 10 bases fitting TRBD2. There are 16 residues in the CDR3. The J segment lost 5 bases and the V segment lost 1 base, leaving 4 bases of the junction unmatched. Germline CDR1 reads SGHTA; CDR2 reads FQGTGA. CDR3 nucleotides: TGTGCCAGCAGCTTAAATCCTAGCGGGAGAACCGGGGAGCTGTTTTTT. Encoded protein: CASSLNPSGRTGELFF.

The chain recombines TRBV6-2 or TRBV6-3 with TRBJ1-4; weak D call: TRBD1 (6 bases). Trimming removed 4 bases from V and 0 bases from J, with 12 bases in between. The germline V gene encodes CDR1 MNHEY and CDR2 SVGEGT. The length of the CDR3 is 16 residues. CDR3: CASSSSQGATNEKLFF. CDR3 in DNA: TGTGCCAGCAGTTCCTCACAGGGAGCAACTAATGAAAAACTGTTTTTT.